This TCR beta chain was sequenced for a study of cytomegalovirus exposure and HLA in healthy donors. On the study more broadly: For the roughly 370 genotyped donors, about 81% fell within the Caucasian-associated ancestry cluster.

This clone was seen a few times. What it recognizes is unknown. Primers included in the PCR were 60 Vbeta and 13 Jbeta primers. The repertoire was sequenced with immunoSEQ multiplex PCR; TCRdb's copy has only in-frame clones and lacks some. The sample yields 80,000 to 100,000 clones, around 83% seen once. From germline, CDR1 is MNHNS and CDR2 SASEGT. The CDR3 covers 15 residues. The V end was cut by 2 bases, the J end by 3 bases, with 11 bases between. Study-level points and caveats: CMV serostatus stood as the only immune exposure information on hand.

The chain employs TRBV6-1 and TRBJ1-3; possible D gene TRBD1, 5 bases. The receptor was isolated from a female donor in good health and CMV-seropositive. Sequencing input: PBMCs. CDR3 amino acids: CASSESPRVGNTIYF. DNA for the CDR3: TGTGCCAGCAGTGAATCGCCCAGGGTTGGAAACACCATATATTTT.